This is a list of T cell receptor beta chains from one sample in a study of preoperative IRX-2 immunotherapy in early breast cancer. Sequenced by immunoSEQ multiplex PCR; TCRdb stores in-frame clones only, minus some. The sample shows around 28,000 clones, about 83% of them seen only once. Source: lymph node tissue, taken before IRX-2 immunotherapy. These receptors all come from a human donor with breast cancer. Both conserved end residues are part of each CDR3. The order of the fields is V gene, D gene, J gene, clone size, CDR3 protein, CDR3 DNA. The D gene is left open where the match is weak. Expanded clones get a size class; other rows say once, few or many, or leave the size out.

>TRBV6-8|TRBD1|TRBJ1-2|-
CAIKTGEPYGYTF
TGTGCCATCAAGACAGGGGAACCCTATGGCTACACCTTC
>TRBV10-3|TRBD2|TRBJ2-5|-
CAISEGTSGGRQETQYF
TGTGCCATCAGTGAGGGCACTAGCGGGGGCCGGCAGGAGACCCAGTACTTC
>TRBV12-5|-|TRBJ1-2|-
CASHVRGRYGYTF
TGTGCCAGCCATGTCAGGGGCCGCTATGGCTACACCTTC
>TRBV10-3|-|TRBJ2-1|-
CAISESAASNEQFF
TGTGCCATCAGTGAGTCAGCGGCGAGCAATGAGCAGTTCTTC
>TRBV6-8|-|TRBJ1-5|-
CASRSTFNQPQHF
TGTGCCAGCCGGTCGACTTTCAATCAGCCCCAGCATTTT
>TRBV28|-|TRBJ1-5|-
CASSPGLAYQPQHF
TGTGCCAGCAGTCCGGGCCTTGCCTATCAGCCCCAGCATTTT
>TRBV6-8|-|TRBJ1-1|-
CASRDMNTEAFF
TGTGCCAGCAGAGACATGAACACTGAAGCTTTCTTT
>TRBV6-8|-|TRBJ2-7|-
CASSRALREQYF
TGTGCCAGCAGCAGGGCGCTTCGGGAGCAGTACTTC
>TRBV6-8|-|TRBJ2-1|-
CAISAGTPNNEQFF
TGTGCCATCAGTGCCGGGACTCCTAACAATGAGCAGTTCTTC
>TRBV16|-|TRBJ1-1|-
CASTRQGTEAFF
TGTGCCAGCACCCGTCAAGGAACTGAAGCTTTCTTT
>TRBV11-3|-|TRBJ1-3|-
CASSERQGGLLNTIYF
TGTGCCAGCAGCGAGCGACAAGGAGGGTTACTAAACACCATATATTTT
>TRBV19|TRBD1|TRBJ1-5|-
CASSEQGASNQPQHF
TGTGCCAGTAGTGAACAGGGGGCAAGCAATCAGCCCCAGCATTTT
>TRBV5-1|-|TRBJ1-6|-
CASSLSFSNSPLHF
TGCGCCAGCAGCTTGAGTTTCAGTAATTCACCCCTCCACTTT
>TRBV14|-|TRBJ2-5|-
CASSLRGQETQYF
TGTGCCAGCAGCCTACGGGGCCAAGAGACCCAGTACTTC
>TRBV19|TRBD1|TRBJ1-5|once
CASSPWTGYNQPQHF
TGTGCCAGTAGTCCCTGGACAGGGTATAATCAGCCCCAGCATTTT
>TRBV6-8|TRBD1|TRBJ2-5|once
CASSRTGKETQYF
TGTGCCAGCAGCCGGACAGGGAAAGAGACCCAGTACTTC
>TRBV7-5|-|TRBJ2-7|-
CASSDLQGAQSSYEQYF
TGTGCCAGCAGCGATCTTCAGGGGGCCCAAAGCTCCTACGAGCAGTACTTC
>TRBV27|-|TRBJ1-6|-
CASSLGTVYNSPLHF
TGTGCCAGCAGTCTTGGGACCGTGTATAATTCACCCCTCCACTTT
>TRBV11-3|TRBD1|TRBJ2-7|-
CASSRTGTGPYEQYF
TGTGCCAGCAGTCGAACCGGGACAGGACCTTACGAGCAGTACTTC
>TRBV11-3|-|TRBJ1-6|-
CASSLDMGNSPLHF
TGTGCCAGCAGCTTGGATATGGGGAATTCACCCCTCCACTTT
>TRBV11-3|-|TRBJ2-5|-
CASSLGTSKRQETQYF
TGTGCCAGCAGCTTAGGGACCAGCAAAAGGCAAGAGACCCAGTACTTC
>TRBV6-8|-|TRBJ1-1|-
CASRPTERNTEAFF
TGTGCCAGCAGACCGACAGAGAGGAACACTGAAGCTTTCTTT
>TRBV28|TRBD1|TRBJ2-7|few
CASRGQANYEQYF
TGTGCCAGCCGGGGACAGGCGAACTACGAGCAGTACTTC
>TRBV11-3|-|TRBJ1-6|few
CASSRLGGRGSPLHF
TGTGCCAGCAGCCGTCTGGGGGGTCGGGGTTCACCCCTCCACTTT
>TRBV19|TRBD1|TRBJ1-6|-
CASSIGTGDYNSPLHF
TGTGCCAGTAGTATTGGGACAGGGGATTATAATTCACCCCTCCACTTT
>TRBV5-1|TRBD1|TRBJ1-1|once
CASIPTGGPSRPFF
TGCGCCAGCATCCCGACAGGGGGCCCCTCAAGGCCTTTCTTT